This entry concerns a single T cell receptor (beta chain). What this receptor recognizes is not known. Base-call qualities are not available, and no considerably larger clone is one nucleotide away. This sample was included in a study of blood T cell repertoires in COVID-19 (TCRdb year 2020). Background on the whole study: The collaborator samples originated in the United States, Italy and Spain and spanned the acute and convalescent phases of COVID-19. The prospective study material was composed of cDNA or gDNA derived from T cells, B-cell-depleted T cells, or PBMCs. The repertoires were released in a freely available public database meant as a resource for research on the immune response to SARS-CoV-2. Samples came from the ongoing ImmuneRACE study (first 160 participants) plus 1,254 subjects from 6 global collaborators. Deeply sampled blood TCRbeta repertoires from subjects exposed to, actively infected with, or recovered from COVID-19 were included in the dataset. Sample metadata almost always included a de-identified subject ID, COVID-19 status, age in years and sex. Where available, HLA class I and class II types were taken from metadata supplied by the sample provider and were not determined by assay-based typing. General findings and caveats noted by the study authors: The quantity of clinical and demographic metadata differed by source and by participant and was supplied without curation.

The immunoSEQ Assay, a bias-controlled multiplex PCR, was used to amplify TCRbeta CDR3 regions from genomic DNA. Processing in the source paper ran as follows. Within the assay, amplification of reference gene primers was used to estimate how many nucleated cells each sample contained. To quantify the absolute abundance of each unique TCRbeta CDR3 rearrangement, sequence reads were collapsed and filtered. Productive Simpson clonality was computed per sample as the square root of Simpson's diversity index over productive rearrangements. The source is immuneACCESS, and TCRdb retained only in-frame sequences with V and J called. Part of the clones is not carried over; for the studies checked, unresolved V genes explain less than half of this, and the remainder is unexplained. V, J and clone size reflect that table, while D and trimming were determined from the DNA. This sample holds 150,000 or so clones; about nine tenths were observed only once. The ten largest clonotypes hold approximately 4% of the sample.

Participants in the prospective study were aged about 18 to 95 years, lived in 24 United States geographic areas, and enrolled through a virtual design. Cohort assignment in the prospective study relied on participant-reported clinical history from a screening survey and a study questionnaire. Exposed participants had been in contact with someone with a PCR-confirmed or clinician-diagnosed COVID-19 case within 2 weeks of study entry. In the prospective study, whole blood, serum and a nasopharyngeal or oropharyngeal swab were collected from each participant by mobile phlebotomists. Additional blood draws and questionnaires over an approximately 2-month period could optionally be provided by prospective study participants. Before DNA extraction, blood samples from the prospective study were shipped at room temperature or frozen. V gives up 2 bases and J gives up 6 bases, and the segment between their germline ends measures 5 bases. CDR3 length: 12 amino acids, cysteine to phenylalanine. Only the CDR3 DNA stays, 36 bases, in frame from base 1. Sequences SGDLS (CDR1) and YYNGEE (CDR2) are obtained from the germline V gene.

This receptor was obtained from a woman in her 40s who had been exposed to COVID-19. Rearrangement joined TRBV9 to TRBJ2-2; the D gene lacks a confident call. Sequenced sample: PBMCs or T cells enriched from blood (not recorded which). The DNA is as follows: TGTGCCAGCAGCGTTTTATCCGGGGAGCTGTTTTTT. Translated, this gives CASSVLSGELFF.